The 32 T cell receptor beta chains in this list originate from one sample, sequenced in a study of T cell responses to AZD1222 COVID-19 vaccine. Here immunoSEQ multiplex PCR was the method, and the copy in TCRdb shows in-frame clones only, minus some. The sample contains fewer than 100,000 clones, 70% to 90% of which appear only once. This sample comprised peripheral blood, obtained 28 days after the second AZD1222 dose. Every receptor here comes from an adult who received the AZD1222 COVID-19 vaccine.

The J gene is TRBJ2-2, the V gene TRBV28, with D maybe TRBD2 (5 bases). The V end lost 4 bases, the J end lost 2 bases, and 17 bases lay between the germline ends. The germline gives CDR1 MDHEN, CDR2 SYDVKM. CDR3 size: 17 residues. As DNA, the CDR3 is TGTGCCAGCAGTTGGGGAACAAGAGGAGGAAACACCGGGGAGCTGTTTTTT. It specifies CASSWGTRGGNTGELFF.

The chain joins TRBV27 to TRBJ1-2; TRBD1 might be the D (5 bases). Germline V gene lookup returns CDR1 MNHEY and CDR2 SMNVEV (reference sequence). Trimming pared 6 bases from V and 8 bases from J, leaving 16 bases between. This CDR3 is built from 13 residues. CDR3 DNA sequence: TGTGCCAGCAGGCCCAGGGTACGGGGAGGCTACACCTTC. Translated, it gives CASRPRVRGGYTF.

The chain recombines TRBV5-1 with TRBJ2-7; TRBD2 is a possible D gene (5 bases). The CDR3 is 14 amino acids. Germline values: CDR1 SGHRS, CDR2 YFSETQ. Trimming left V 0 bases short and J 5 bases short, with 12 bases between. CDR3 DNA sequence: TGCGCCAGCAGCTTGGGAGTCACTAGACACGAGCAGTACTTC. Amino acids: CASSLGVTRHEQYF.

J is TRBJ1-6 and V is TRBV29-1; D ambiguous. The CDR3 has 13 residues. The germline CDR1 and CDR2 sequences are SQVTM and ANQGSEA. V was trimmed by 4 bases and J by 7 bases, leaving 11 bases between them. Written as DNA, the CDR3 is TGCAGCGTTGGAGGGTTGGGAAATTCACCCCTCCACTTT. It specifies CSVGGLGNSPLHF. Supplemented by reference TRBV29-1 and TRBJ1-6, the full variable domain reads SAVISQKPSRDICQRGTSLTIQCQVDSQVTMMFWYRQQPGQSLTLIATANQGSEATYESGFVIDKFPISRPNLTFSTLTVSNMSPEDSSIYLCSVGGLGNSPLHFGNGTRLTVT.

V gene TRBV29-1 combines with J gene TRBJ2-7; perhaps TRBD1 as D (6 bases). Germline V gene lookup returns CDR1 SQVTM and CDR2 ANQGSEA. This CDR3 is 11 amino acids long. V was cut by 3 bases and J by 3 bases, with 6 bases left in between. CDR3 amino acids: CSVDRGYEQYF. The CDR3 coding sequence is TGCAGCGTTGACAGGGGCTACGAGCAGTACTTC.

The chain recombines TRBV7-2 with TRBJ2-5; 11 nucleotides match TRBD2. After removal of 11 bases from V and 3 bases from J, the junction contained 8 bases not matched to a gene. The length of the CDR3 is 14 residues. Looked up from germline, CDR1 is SGHTA and CDR2 is FQGNSA. CDR3 DNA sequence: TGTGCCCTCGGGGCTAGCGGGGGGAAAGAGACCCAGTACTTC. Its translation is CALGASGGKETQYF.

The genes are TRBV6-5 and TRBJ2-1, with no clear D. Trimming left V 3 bases short and J 7 bases short, with 13 bases between. Per germline, CDR1 MNHEY and CDR2 SVGAGI. CDR3 size: 14 residues. The CDR3 DNA follows: TGTGCCAGCAGTTATGGGCAGGATCGAAATGAGCAGTTCTTC. Amino acids: CASSYGQDRNEQFF.

V and J are TRBV11-2 and TRBJ1-4; D may be TRBD1 (5 bases). V was shortened by 1 base and J by 4 bases, with 16 bases between the two germline ends. The germline V gene has CDR1 SGHAT and CDR2 FQNNGV. This CDR3 is 17 amino acids long. The CDR3 sequence is CASSLGLGLGVNEKLFF. CDR3 bases: TGTGCCAGCAGCTTAGGATTGGGGCTCGGGGTTAATGAAAAACTGTTTTTT. Full variable domain (missing parts from reference TRBV11-2 and TRBJ1-4): EAGVAQSPRYKIIEKRQSVAFWCNPISGHATLYWYQQILGQGPKLLIQFQNNGVVDDSQLPKDRFSAERLKGVDSTLKIQPAKLEDSAVYLCASSLGLGLGVNEKLFFGSGTQLSVL.

This clone was observed a single time. The chain recombines TRBV28 with TRBJ1-5; tentatively, D is TRBD1 (6 bases). V shed 6 bases and J shed 4 bases, with 13 bases lying between them. CDR3 size: 14 residues. CDR1 and CDR2 from the germline V gene are MDHEN and SYDVKM. CDR3 residues: CASSQMDRNQPQHF. CDR3 coding DNA: TGTGCCAGCAGCCAGATGGACAGAAATCAGCCCCAGCATTTT.

In DNA form, the CDR3 reads TGTGCCAGTAGTCTCTTACAGGGGACTACGAACACCGGGGAGCTGTTTTTT. Translating gives CASSLLQGTTNTGELFF. The chain combines TRBV19 with TRBJ2-2, with D tentatively TRBD1 or TRBD2 (7 bases each). In germline, CDR1 is LNHDA, CDR2 SQIVND (reference sequence). The CDR3 is 17 amino acids. V was shortened by 5 bases and J by 0 bases, with 16 bases between the two germline ends.

The rearrangement links TRBV18 to TRBJ1-4; D is possibly TRBD1 (5 bases). This CDR3 has 14 amino acids. CDR1 is KGHSH and CDR2 is LQKENI in the germline V gene. V lost 1 base to trimming and J lost 3 bases, with 6 bases between them. This CDR3 reads CASSPQGPNEKLFF. The CDR3 DNA sequence: TGTGCCAGCTCACCACAGGGGCCTAATGAAAAACTGTTTTTT.

V and J are TRBV2 and TRBJ1-5, with no clear D. Per germline, CDR1 SNHLY and CDR2 FYNNEI. The length of the CDR3 is 13 residues. Between the trimmed V and J ends, which lost 7 bases and 2 bases, there was a span of 9 bases. CDR3 protein: CASTTEGNQPQHF. In nucleotides, the CDR3 is TGTGCCAGCACCACAGAAGGCAATCAGCCCCAGCATTTT.

The chain employs TRBV10-3 and TRBJ1-2; weak D call: TRBD1 (5 bases). This CDR3 spans 16 amino acids. CDR1 and CDR2 from the germline V gene are ENHRY and SYGVKD. Trimming left V 4 bases short and J 1 base short, with 16 bases between. In nucleotides, the CDR3 is TGTGCCATCAGTGGGAACACAGGTGGGGGTAACTATGGCTACACCTTC. Translation: CAISGNTGGGNYGYTF.

The CDR3 DNA reads TGCGCCAGCAGCCAAGATATTCGGGGGGCGGGTGATAATTCACCCCTCCACTTT. Translated: CASSQDIRGAGDNSPLHF. The chain has TRBV4-3 and TRBJ1-6; TRBD1 is a possible D gene (6 bases). The CDR3 spans 18 residues. Germline V gives CDR1 LGHNA, CDR2 YSLEER. Trimming stripped 0 bases from V and 5 bases from J, with 17 bases between.

V usage is TRBV19 and J usage is TRBJ2-7; D is undetermined. The germline V gene encodes CDR1 LNHDA and CDR2 SQIVND (reference sequence). The CDR3 has 16 residues. V lost 1 base and J lost 2, with 15 bases in between. CDR3 region: CASSIAAAGLAYEQYF. The DNA for the CDR3 is TGTGCCAGTAGTATAGCAGCCGCTGGCCTCGCCTACGAGCAGTACTTC.

In its sample, this clone was seen a few times. The chain links TRBV15 to TRBJ2-4, with 7 positions matching TRBD1. The CDR3 spans 15 residues. The V and J ends lost 3 bases and 7 bases, in that order; junction bases with no gene match: 9. Germline lookup yields CDR1 LNHNV and CDR2 YYDKDF (reference sequence). CDR3 in DNA: TGTGCCACCAGCAGCAGAAGGGACAGTGGGAACATTCAGTACTTC. Amino acids: CATSSRRDSGNIQYF.

The chain couples TRBV5-1 to TRBJ1-1; D not resolved. Trimming removed 4 bases at V and 4 bases at J, with 14 bases between. From germline, CDR1 is SGHRS and CDR2 YFSETQ. The CDR3 spans 14 residues. The CDR3 nucleotides are TGCGCCAGCAGCCCAGGACGGTCGATCACTGAAGCTTTCTTT. It encodes CASSPGRSITEAFF.

The rearrangement links TRBV9 to TRBJ2-1, with TRBD2 matching over 10 bases. The CDR3 covers 16 residues. The junction had 6 bases not matched to a gene; V was cut back by 4 bases and J by 2 bases. The germline gives CDR1 SGDLS, CDR2 YYNGEE. The CDR3 region is CASSSQAGGTYNEQFF. CDR3 in DNA: TGTGCCAGCAGCTCTCAAGCGGGGGGGACCTACAATGAGCAGTTCTTC.

This clone was counted a few times. This CDR3 is CASSLGGLLGGYTF. The CDR3 nucleotides are TGTGCCAGCAGTTTGGGGGGACTTTTGGGAGGCTACACCTTC. This chain links TRBV28 with TRBJ1-2, with D possibly matching TRBD1 (5 bases). The CDR3 contains 14 residues. Trimming took 3 bases from V and 8 from J, leaving 16 bases between them. Germline V lookup: CDR1 MDHEN, CDR2 SYDVKM.

The chain links TRBV19 to TRBJ1-5, with D unresolved. The germline V gene encodes CDR1 LNHDA and CDR2 SQIVND (reference sequence). Trimming left V 7 bases short and J 7 bases short, with 20 bases between. CDR3 length equals 15 residues. CDR3 coding DNA: TGTGCCAGTACCCAGATGGGGTTCGGAAACCAGCCCCAGCATTTT. Its translation is CASTQMGFGNQPQHF.

In nucleotides, the CDR3 is TGTGCCACCAGTTATCACACCGGGGAGCTGTTTTTT. Translated, it gives CATSYHTGELFF. This chain links TRBV24-1 with TRBJ2-2; no clear D. Looked up from germline, CDR1 is KGHDR and CDR2 is SFDVKD. The CDR3 is made up of 12 amino acids. The V end lost 6 bases, the J end lost 3 bases, and 4 bases lay between the germline ends.

The V gene is TRBV6-2 or TRBV6-3, the J gene TRBJ2-7, with D maybe TRBD2 (7 bases). The CDR3 spans 14 residues. The V end lost 3 bases, the J end lost 3 bases, and 12 bases lay between the germline ends. Germline lookup yields CDR1 MNHEY and CDR2 SVGEGT. CDR3 DNA sequence: TGTGCCAGCAGTTATGCGGGGGCCAGCTACGAGCAGTACTTC. It is translated as CASSYAGASYEQYF.

The chain links TRBV6-2 or TRBV6-3 to TRBJ2-3, with TRBD2 matching over 13 bases. The germline gives CDR1 MNHEY, CDR2 SVGEGT. The length of the CDR3 is 17 residues. V gave up 2 bases and J gave up 5 bases; unmatched junction bases: 7. In nucleotides, the CDR3 is TGTGCCAGCAGTTACCGGGGACTAGCGGGGATAGGAGATACGCAGTATTTT. It codes for CASSYRGLAGIGDTQYF.

The chain recombines TRBV6-5 with TRBJ2-7; 9 bases are a match to TRBD1. The CDR3 is 15 residues long. Per germline, CDR1 MNHEY and CDR2 SVGAGI. V dropped 6 bases and J dropped 0; count of bases not matched to a gene: 6. The CDR3 bases are TGTGCCAGCAGAGAGACAGGGGGGTCCTCCTACGAGCAGTACTTC. This translates into CASRETGGSSYEQYF.

The V gene is TRBV28, the J gene TRBJ2-7; 10 bases are a match to TRBD2. Germline CDR1 reads MDHEN; CDR2 reads SYDVKM. V gave up 7 bases and J gave up 6 bases; unmatched junction bases: 9. The CDR3 totals 14 residues. The CDR3 nucleotides read TGTGCCAGCAACACAGCGGGGGGGCGGCGCGAGCAGTACTTC. It specifies CASNTAGGRREQYF.

The V and J genes are TRBV6-5 and TRBJ2-7, with 10 bases fitting TRBD2. The junction had 7 bases not matched to a gene; V was cut back by 2 bases and J by 3 bases. In germline, CDR1 is MNHEY, CDR2 SVGAGI. The CDR3 consists of 16 residues. CDR3 sequence (DNA): TGTGCCAGCAGTTACACAGGACTAGCGGAGAGCTACGAGCAGTACTTC. Translation: CASSYTGLAESYEQYF.

The chain combines TRBV5-6 with TRBJ1-2; D call uncertain. The CDR3 is 16 amino acids. V lost 0 bases and J 0 bases, leaving 12 bases between the germline ends. Germline V gene sequence: CDR1 SGHDT, CDR2 YYEEEE. This chain's CDR3 is CASSLGAHGTNYGYTF. CDR3 bases: TGTGCCAGCAGCTTGGGGGCTCACGGAACTAACTATGGCTACACCTTC.

The table lists this clone with a count of one. The chain joins TRBV15 to TRBJ2-7; 10 bases match TRBD1. CDR1 is LNHNV, CDR2 YYDKDF, per germline (reference sequence). The trim removed 5 bases at V and 5 bases at J, leaving 6 bases unmatched. The CDR3 loop spans 14 amino acids. The CDR3 loop is CATSPRQGADEQYF. The CDR3 DNA reads TGTGCCACCAGCCCCCGACAGGGGGCGGACGAGCAGTACTTC. The full variable domain, with the rest looked up from reference TRBV15 and TRBJ2-7, is DAMVIQNPRYQVTQFGKPVTLSCSQTLNHNVMYWYQQKSSQAPKLLFHYYDKDFNNEADTPDNFQSRRPNTSFCFLDIRSPGLGDTAMYLCATSPRQGADEQYFGPGTRLTVT.

The CDR3 protein is CASSADSYEQYF. The CDR3 nucleotides read TGTGCCAGCAGCGCTGACAGCTACGAGCAGTACTTC. The chain joins TRBV9 to TRBJ2-7, with D perhaps TRBD1 (5 bases). The CDR3 spans 12 residues. CDR1 is SGDLS, CDR2 YYNGEE, per germline. Trimming cost V 3 bases and J 3 bases, with 7 bases left between them.

The CDR3 coding sequence is TGTGCCAGCAGCCAGCACTACCAACAGGGGGCTTACACCTTC. Amino acids: CASSQHYQQGAYTF. The V call is TRBV7-2, the J call TRBJ1-2; 9 bases are a match to TRBD1. CDR1 SGHTA and CDR2 FQGNSA come from the germline V gene. V trimming: 5 bases; J trimming: 11 bases; junction bases outside the gene matches: 12. CDR3 size: 14 residues.

The genes are TRBV5-4 and TRBJ2-1; D gene ambiguous. CDR1 is SGHNT, CDR2 YYREEE, per germline (reference sequence). CDR3 length: 14 amino acids. V gave up 2 bases and J gave up 5 bases, with 11 bases separating them. The CDR3 DNA is TGTGCCAGCAGCTTCTCGCGTTTTAACAATGAGCAGTTCTTC. This sequence encodes CASSFSRFNNEQFF.

This rearrangement joins TRBV3-1 (or the pseudogene TRBV3-2) to TRBJ1-5; 12 bases are shared with TRBD1. Germline V lookup: CDR1 LGHDT, CDR2 YNNKEL (reference sequence). With 8 bases clipped from V and 1 base from J, the junction kept 12 bases outside the gene matches. The CDR3 runs to 18 residues. CDR3 sequence (DNA): TGTGCCAGCGCGGCCGGGACAGGGGGCGATCGAAGCAATCAGCCCCAGCATTTT. It is translated as CASAAGTGGDRSNQPQHF.